This T cell receptor (beta chain) was identified in a study of blood T cell repertoires in COVID-19. About the research overall: Some COVID-19 samples were acute and others convalescent; all came from the United States, Italy and Spain.

This CDR3 spans 19 amino acids. CDR1 MDHEN and CDR2 SYDVKM come from the germline V gene. Sequencing used immunoSEQ multiplex PCR; TCRdb keeps in-frame clones, though not all of them. Here the sample spans more than 65,000 clones, roughly 84% being singletons. As regards this clone: The junction departs from germline at one end; a sequencing error may be responsible.

The chain combines TRBV28 with TRBJ2-1, with TRBD2 identical over 13 bases. This TCR was sampled from a woman in her forties or fifties with acute or convalescent COVID-19. Sequences were obtained from peripheral blood. CDR3 in amino acids: CASSFGRTSGSQAYDEQFF. DNA of the CDR3: TGTGCCAGCAGTTTTGGTCGGACTAGCGGGAGTCAAGCCTACGATGAGCAGTTCTTC.